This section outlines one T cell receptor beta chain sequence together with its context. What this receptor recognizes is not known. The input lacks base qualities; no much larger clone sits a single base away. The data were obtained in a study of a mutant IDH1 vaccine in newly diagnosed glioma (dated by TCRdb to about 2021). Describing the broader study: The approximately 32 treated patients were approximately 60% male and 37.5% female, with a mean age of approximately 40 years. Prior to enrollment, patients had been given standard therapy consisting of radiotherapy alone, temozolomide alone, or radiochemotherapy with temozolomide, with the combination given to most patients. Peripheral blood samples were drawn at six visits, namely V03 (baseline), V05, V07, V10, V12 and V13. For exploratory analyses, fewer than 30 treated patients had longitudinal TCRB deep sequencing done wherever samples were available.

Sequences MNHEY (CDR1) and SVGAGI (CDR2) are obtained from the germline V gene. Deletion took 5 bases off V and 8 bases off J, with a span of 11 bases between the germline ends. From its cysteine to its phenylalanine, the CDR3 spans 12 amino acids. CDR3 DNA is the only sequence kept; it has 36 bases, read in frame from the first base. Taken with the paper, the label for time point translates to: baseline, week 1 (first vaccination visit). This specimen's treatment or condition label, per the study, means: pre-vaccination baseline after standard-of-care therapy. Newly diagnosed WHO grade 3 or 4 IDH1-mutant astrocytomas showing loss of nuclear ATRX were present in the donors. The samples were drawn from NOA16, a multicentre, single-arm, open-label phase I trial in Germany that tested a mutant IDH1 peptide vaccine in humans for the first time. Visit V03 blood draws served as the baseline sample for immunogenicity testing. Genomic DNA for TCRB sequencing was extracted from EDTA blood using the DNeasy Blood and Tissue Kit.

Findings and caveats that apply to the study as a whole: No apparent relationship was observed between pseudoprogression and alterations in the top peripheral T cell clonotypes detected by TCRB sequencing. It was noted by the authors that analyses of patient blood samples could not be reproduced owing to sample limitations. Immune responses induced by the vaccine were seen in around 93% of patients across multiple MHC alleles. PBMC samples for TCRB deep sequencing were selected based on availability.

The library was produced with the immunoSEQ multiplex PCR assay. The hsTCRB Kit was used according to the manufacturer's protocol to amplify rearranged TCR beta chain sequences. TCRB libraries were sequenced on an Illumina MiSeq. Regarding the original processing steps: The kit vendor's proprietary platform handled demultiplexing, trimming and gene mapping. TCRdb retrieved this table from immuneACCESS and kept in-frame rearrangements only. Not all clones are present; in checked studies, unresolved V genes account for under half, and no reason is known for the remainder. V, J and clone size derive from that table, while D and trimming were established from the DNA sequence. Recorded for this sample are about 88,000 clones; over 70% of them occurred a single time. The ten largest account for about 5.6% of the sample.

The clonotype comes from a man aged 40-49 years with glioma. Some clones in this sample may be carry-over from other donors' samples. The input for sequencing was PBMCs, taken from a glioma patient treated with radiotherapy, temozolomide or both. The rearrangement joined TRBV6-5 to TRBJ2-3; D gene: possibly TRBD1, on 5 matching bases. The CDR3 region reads CASSPGASTQYF. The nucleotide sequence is TGTGCCAGCAGTCCTGGGGCGAGTACGCAGTATTTT.